This T cell receptor (beta chain) was found in a study of T cell changes during pregnancy in multiple sclerosis. Repertoires were generated with immunoSEQ multiplex PCR, while TCRdb's copy carries only in-frame clones and drops some. The data contain around 100,000 clones, approximately 94% of them singletons. The sample consisted of peripheral blood, taken in the second trimester of pregnancy. The sequence derives from a female donor with multiple sclerosis, enrolled in a pregnancy study.

CDR3 DNA sequence: TGTGCCATCAGTGAAGGACATGATGAGCAGTTCTTC. This codes for CAISEGHDEQFF. This sequence joins TRBV10-3 and TRBJ2-1, with D maybe TRBD1 (5 bases). Trimming took 3 bases from V and 8 from J, leaving 8 bases between them. The germline V gene encodes CDR1 ENHRY and CDR2 SYGVKD. CDR3 length equals 12 residues.